These 17 T cell receptor beta chains were sequenced from one sample in a study of blood T cell repertoires in COVID-19. Measured with immunoSEQ multiplex PCR; TCRdb has only the in-frame clones, and not every one. This table has around 70,000 clones, approximately 83% appearing once. Sequencing was done on a sample of peripheral blood. The receptors shown here come from a human donor in a cohort sampled during active COVID-19.

The chain combines TRBV3-1 (or the pseudogene TRBV3-2) with TRBJ1-1, with TRBD1 matching over 7 bases. Germline assignment: CDR1 LGHDT and CDR2 YNNKEL (reference sequence). CDR3 size: 11 residues. V was pared by 5 bases and J by 9 bases, with 3 bases of the junction left unmatched. The CDR3 sequence is CASSGTDQAFF. DNA of the CDR3: TGTGCCAGCAGCGGGACAGACCAAGCTTTCTTT.

This rearrangement joins TRBV7-6 to TRBJ2-1; TRBD2 is a possible D gene (5 bases). In germline, CDR1 is SGHVS, CDR2 FNYEAQ. This CDR3 has 15 residues. Trimming cost V 0 bases and J 0 bases, with 6 bases left between them. CDR3 in amino acids: CASSLAGSSYNEQFF. DNA for the CDR3: TGTGCCAGCAGCTTAGCGGGGAGCTCCTACAATGAGCAGTTCTTC.

This chain links TRBV5-6 with TRBJ1-1; D gene ambiguous. V lost 3 bases and J 0 bases, leaving 6 bases between the germline ends. There are 13 residues in the CDR3. Looked up from germline, CDR1 is SGHDT and CDR2 is YYEEEE. In nucleotides, the CDR3 is TGTGCCAGCAGCTGGAGGTTGAACACTGAAGCTTTCTTT. It is translated as CASSWRLNTEAFF.

The V gene is TRBV11-2, the J gene TRBJ2-3; no firm D call. CDR3 size: 12 residues. Germline CDR1 SGHAT, CDR2 FQNNGV. The ends were cut back, 5 bases at V and 0 bases at J, with 3 bases in the middle. The CDR3 spells CASSLSTDTQYF. The CDR3 DNA follows: TGTGCCAGCAGCCTTAGCACAGATACGCAGTATTTT.

J is TRBJ1-1 and V is TRBV7-9, with D unresolved. The CDR3 contains 13 residues. Trimming removed 5 bases from V and 0 bases from J, with 7 bases in between. The V gene's germline CDR1 is SEHNR and CDR2 FQNEAQ (reference sequence). The CDR3 DNA reads TGTGCCAGCAGCCAACAGATGAACACTGAAGCTTTCTTT. This translates into CASSQQMNTEAFF.

As to this clone: The junction does not match germline at one end; this may be a read error. The chain carries TRBV6-6 and TRBJ2-3; 10 bases map to TRBD1. The CDR3 spans 16 residues. Looked up from germline, CDR1 is MNHNY and CDR2 is SVGAGI (reference sequence). DNA of the CDR3: TGTGTCAGCAGTCGACAGGGGGCCTACCTCACAGATACGCAGTATTTT. This codes for CVSSRQGAYLTDTQYF.

This chain joins TRBV4-1 and TRBJ1-2; maybe TRBD1 (6 bases). Trimming pared 0 bases from V and 8 bases from J, leaving 16 bases between. This CDR3 has 15 amino acids. In germline, CDR1 is MGHRA, CDR2 YSYEKL. Here the CDR3 reads CASSQDPGTTAGYTF. The CDR3 DNA is TGCGCCAGCAGCCAAGACCCCGGGACAACTGCCGGCTACACCTTC.

This clone was picked up one time. The gene calls are TRBV5-1 and TRBJ1-6; 8 nucleotides agree with TRBD1. The CDR3 contains 15 residues. CDR1 is SGHRS and CDR2 is YFSETQ in the germline V gene. J gave up 10 bases and V 5 bases, and 11 bases lay outside the gene matches. CDR3 amino acids: CASSFAGGEGSPLHF. The CDR3 DNA sequence: TGCGCCAGCAGTTTTGCAGGGGGCGAGGGATCACCCCTCCACTTT.

The chain joins TRBV6-2 or TRBV6-3 to TRBJ2-7; TRBD1 might be the D (6 bases). V lost 6 bases to trimming and J lost 6 bases, with 21 bases between them. Germline V lookup: CDR1 MNHEY, CDR2 SVGEGT. This CDR3 region has 15 residues. CDR3 DNA sequence: TGTGCCAGCAGCTCAGGGGTCCCGTCATTTTGCGAGCAGTACTTC. Protein: CASSSGVPSFCEQYF.

The rearrangement uses TRBV4-3 and TRBJ2-1, with a weak D call TRBD1 (5 bases). Germline values: CDR1 LGHNA, CDR2 YSLEER. Between the trimmed V and J ends, which lost 3 bases and 0 bases, there was a span of 9 bases. CDR3 size: 15 residues. CDR3: CASSQGRSSYNEQFF. As DNA, the CDR3 is TGCGCCAGCAGCCAGGGGCGTAGCTCCTACAATGAGCAGTTCTTC.

This rearrangement joins TRBV7-2 to TRBJ2-7; 15 nucleotides match TRBD2. V lost 5 bases and J lost 9; bases outside the gene matches: 8. CDR3 length: 15 amino acids. The V gene's germline CDR1 is SGHTA and CDR2 FQGNSA. In DNA, the CDR3 is TGTGCCAGCAGCCGGACTAGCGGGGGGGCCGGTGGGCAGTACTTC. Protein sequence: CASSRTSGGAGGQYF.

The gene calls are TRBV7-2 and TRBJ2-5; TRBD2 matches 11 bases. Germline V gene sequence: CDR1 SGHTA, CDR2 FQGNSA. V lost 5 bases to trimming and J lost 3 bases; unmatched junction nucleotides: 5. This CDR3 is built from 15 residues. The CDR3: CASSAETSGEETQYF. The CDR3, as DNA: TGTGCCAGCAGCGCCGAGACTAGCGGGGAAGAGACCCAGTACTTC.

This clone was observed a single time. V and J are TRBV4-2 and TRBJ2-2, with 7 positions matching TRBD1. J gave up 1 base and V 4 bases, and 6 bases lay outside the gene matches. CDR1 and CDR2 (germline): LGHNA, YNFKEQ. The CDR3 sequence is 16 residues long. CDR3 loop: CASSPRDRRNTGELFF. In DNA, the CDR3 is TGTGCCAGCAGCCCCCGGGACAGACGGAACACCGGGGAGCTGTTTTTT.

The chain has TRBV5-6 and TRBJ1-4; 7 bases agree with TRBD1. CDR1 and CDR2 (germline): SGHDT, YYEEEE. This CDR3 comprises 13 residues. Trimming cost V 3 bases and J 7 bases; bases outside gene matches: 3. This CDR3 is CASSWGDSEKLFF. The CDR3 DNA sequence: TGTGCCAGCAGCTGGGGGGACAGTGAAAAACTGTTTTTT.

The chain has TRBV25-1 and TRBJ2-5, with 9 bases lining up with TRBD1. Germline-derived CDR1 and CDR2 are MGHDK and SYGVNS. The CDR3 spans 15 residues. V lost 6 bases and J lost 5; bases outside the gene matches: 10. The CDR3: CASSRDREPSETQYF. The DNA for the CDR3 is TGTGCCAGCAGCCGGGACAGGGAGCCCTCCGAGACCCAGTACTTC.

The chain is built from TRBV10-1 and TRBJ2-1; 7 nucleotides match TRBD2. Looked up from germline, CDR1 is WNHNN and CDR2 is SYGVQD (reference sequence). This CDR3 is built from 16 residues. The V gene end was trimmed by 2 bases and the J gene end by 9 bases; junction bases not matched to a gene: 13. The CDR3, as DNA: TGCGCCAGCAGTGAGCGCGGGGGTCTAGTCGGGGGTGAGCAGTTCTTC. Its translation: CASSERGGLVGGEQFF.

This clone was detected a few times. The chain combines TRBV7-9 with TRBJ1-1; D is ambiguous. Germline loops: CDR1 SEHNR, CDR2 FQNEAQ (reference sequence). The CDR3 is 13 residues long. With 8 bases removed from V and 1 base from J, the gap between germline ends came to 11 bases. The DNA of the CDR3 is TGTGCCAGCCGCGAACAGCCGAACACTGAAGCTTTCTTT. It encodes CASREQPNTEAFF.